A single sample gave rise to the 25 T cell receptor beta chains below, sequenced in a study of identical twins. One entry per CDR3 protein results from TCRdb running MiXCR on the 5' RACE reads. This sample has nearly 900,000 distinct CDR3 sequences; 9% to 15% occur once, and the top ten carry around 1.6%. This same sample was also taken into another study, of yellow fever vaccine responses in identical twins.

The sequencing sample was made of PBMCs. These receptors were taken from a woman between 18 and 29 years old in good health.

In this sample, this clonotype turned up a few times. The J gene is TRBJ1-4, the V gene TRBV27; 9 bases agree with TRBD1. V was clipped by 3 bases and J by 7 bases; unmatched bases: 9. Per the germline V gene, CDR1 is MNHEY and CDR2 is SMNVEV (reference sequence). The CDR3 has 16 residues. The CDR3 loop is CASSFSRDRVSEKLFF. The CDR3, as DNA: TGTGCCAGCAGTTTTTCAAGGGACAGGGTGTCTGAAAAACTGTTTTTT.

The rearrangement links TRBV12-3 or TRBV12-4 to TRBJ2-5, with 8 bases lining up with TRBD2. The CDR3 runs to 13 residues. The V gene end was trimmed by 8 bases and the J gene end by 5 bases; junction bases not matched to a gene: 7. The CDR3: CASRGGRLETQYF. The DNA for the CDR3 is TGTGCCAGCCGGGGGGGGCGCTTGGAGACCCAGTACTTC.

The CDR3 DNA follows: TGTGCCAGCAGCCCCGTCCGACTAGCGGGTGCAGATACGCAGTATTTT. This gives the protein CASSPVRLAGADTQYF. This rearrangement joins TRBV7-8 to TRBJ2-3; 10 positions match TRBD2. Trimming cost V 5 bases and J 4 bases; bases outside gene matches: 9. CDR1 is SGHVS, CDR2 FQNEAQ, per germline. The CDR3 covers 16 residues.

This chain connects TRBV28 to TRBJ2-1, with 7 bases that match TRBD2. This CDR3 is 14 amino acids long. CDR1 and CDR2 (germline): MDHEN, SYDVKM. V was clipped by 6 bases and J by 12 bases; unmatched bases: 14. The CDR3 DNA reads TGTGCCAGCAGGACACTAGCGCAAATCACCTCGCAGTTCTTC. It specifies CASRTLAQITSQFF.

This clonotype was observed once. As DNA, the CDR3 is TGTGCCAGCAGCTTAAATCCTAGCGGGGATTACAATGAGCAGTTCTTC. Its protein product is CASSLNPSGDYNEQFF. This chain uses TRBV7-3 with TRBJ2-1, with 9 bases aligning to TRBD2. The CDR3 runs to 16 residues. Germline assignment: CDR1 SGHTA and CDR2 FQGTGA. V shed 1 base and J 4 bases; nucleotides not matched to a gene: 5.

The V gene is TRBV9, the J gene TRBJ2-3, with 9 bases that match TRBD2. CDR1 is SGDLS and CDR2 is YYNGEE in the germline V gene. The CDR3 extends over 14 amino acids. V shed 4 bases and J 4 bases; nucleotides not matched to a gene: 4. The CDR3 is CASSTRGGADTQYF. CDR3 nucleotide sequence: TGTGCCAGCAGCACGCGCGGGGGGGCAGATACGCAGTATTTT.

The J gene is TRBJ2-2, the V gene TRBV10-3; 7 bases are a match to TRBD2. This CDR3 has 16 residues. Per the germline V gene, CDR1 is ENHRY and CDR2 is SYGVKD. Unmatched junction bases numbered 4, after V lost 2 bases and J lost 1 base. The CDR3 DNA follows: TGTGCCATCAGTGAGCGGGCGGGGGAGAACACCGGGGAGCTGTTTTTT. Its protein product is CAISERAGENTGELFF.

The rearrangement uses TRBV25-1 and TRBJ1-4; 8 bases map to TRBD1. This CDR3 region has 16 residues. In germline, CDR1 is MGHDK, CDR2 SYGVNS. Germline trimming cut 5 bases from V and 3 bases from J; bases unmatched to any gene: 8. Here the CDR3 DNA reads TGTGCCAGCAGTCTTGCGGACAGGGACGCTAATGAAAAACTGTTTTTT. Its translation: CASSLADRDANEKLFF.

This clonotype was detected a few times. This sequence joins TRBV4-1 and TRBJ2-1, with a possible D match to TRBD2 (7 bases). This CDR3 spans 17 amino acids. The V gene's germline CDR1 is MGHRA and CDR2 YSYEKL. The germline V and J ends were trimmed by 4 bases and 5 bases, with 21 bases remaining between them. This CDR3 is CASSRNAVGGRDNEQFF. The CDR3 coding sequence is TGCGCCAGCAGCCGAAACGCGGTGGGGGGGCGAGACAATGAGCAGTTCTTC.

This clonotype has a handful of counts. The gene calls are TRBV7-2 and TRBJ1-5; possible D gene TRBD1, 5 bases. The CDR3 is 17 amino acids. Germline V lookup: CDR1 SGHTA, CDR2 FQGNSA. V was trimmed by 4 bases and J by 4 bases, leaving 20 bases between them. The CDR3 protein is CASSSLTAFPPNQPQHF. CDR3 nucleotides: TGTGCCAGCAGCTCTCTGACAGCCTTCCCCCCTAATCAGCCCCAGCATTTT.

This clonotype has a handful of counts. CDR3: CSATSAGAFTDTQYF. CDR3 nucleotides: TGCAGTGCTACTTCTGCGGGGGCGTTCACAGATACGCAGTATTTT. V gene TRBV20-1 combines with J gene TRBJ2-3; weak D call: TRBD2 (7 bases). V lost 4 bases, J lost 2 bases, and 16 bases lay in between. Germline values: CDR1 DFQATT, CDR2 SNEGSKA (reference sequence). The CDR3 length is 15 residues.

This clonotype was picked up many times. V is TRBV29-1 and J is TRBJ1-1; D unclear. V shed 4 bases and J shed 0 bases, with 6 bases lying between them. This CDR3 is 12 amino acids long. Germline V gene lookup returns CDR1 SQVTM and CDR2 ANQGSEA. CDR3 protein: CSVARMNTEAFF. In DNA form, the CDR3 reads TGCAGCGTTGCGAGGATGAACACTGAAGCTTTCTTT.

This chain links TRBV4-1 with TRBJ2-7; the match to TRBD1 covers 9 bases. The CDR3 contains 15 residues. Trimming cost V 3 bases and J 2 bases; bases outside gene matches: 5. Germline V gene lookup returns CDR1 MGHRA and CDR2 YSYEKL. The CDR3 bases are TGCGCCAGCAGCCAGTCCGGGACAGGGACCTACGAGCAGTACTTC. It is translated as CASSQSGTGTYEQYF.

The chain carries TRBV3-1 and TRBJ2-5; 15 bases fit TRBD2. The CDR3 is 20 residues long. Trimming took 4 bases from V and 5 from J; bases not matched to a gene: 17. Germline V CDR1 and CDR2: LGHDT, YNNKEL (reference sequence). CDR3: CASSPPGGLAGGGRWETQYF. CDR3 bases: TGTGCCAGCAGCCCACCCGGGGGACTAGCGGGGGGCGGAAGATGGGAGACCCAGTACTTC.

This clonotype was recorded at least ten times. The CDR3 bases are TGTGCCAGCAGACCGACAGGGTCAACAATCTATGGCTACACCTTC. Its protein is CASRPTGSTIYGYTF. This sequence joins TRBV5-6 and TRBJ1-2, with TRBD1 matching 7 bases. The germline CDR1 and CDR2 sequences are SGHDT and YYEEEE. J was trimmed by 4 bases and V by 5 bases; bases with no gene match: 11. CDR3 size: 15 residues.

The genes are TRBV10-2 and TRBJ2-3; TRBD2 matches 7 bases. V lost 4 bases to trimming and J lost 2 bases; unmatched junction nucleotides: 6. Germline assignment: CDR1 WSHSY and CDR2 SAAADI. The CDR3 runs 15 residues. The CDR3 region is CASSVASGVTDTQYF. The CDR3 nucleotides read TGCGCCAGCAGTGTGGCTAGCGGAGTCACAGATACGCAGTATTTT.

This clonotype occurred many times. CDR3 amino acids: CSATTPYEQYV. CDR3 in DNA: TGCAGCGCCACTACACCCTACGAGCAGTACGTC. The chain uses TRBV29-1 and TRBJ2-7, with D unclear. Germline V gene lookup returns CDR1 SQVTM and CDR2 ANQGSEA. With 7 bases removed from V and 2 bases from J, the gap between germline ends came to 9 bases. There are 11 residues in the CDR3.

V gene TRBV10-2 combines with J gene TRBJ2-7; TRBD1 matches at 7 bases. Germline lookup yields CDR1 WSHSY and CDR2 SAAADI. Germline trimming cut 3 bases from V and 0 bases from J; bases unmatched to any gene: 2. There are 14 residues in the CDR3. The CDR3 sequence: CASSERGPSYEQYV. The CDR3 nucleotides read TGCGCCAGCAGTGAAAGGGGGCCCTCCTACGAGCAGTACGTC.

This clonotype was seen only a few times. The chain is built from TRBV4-2 and TRBJ2-1; D not certain. The CDR3 length is 17 residues. CDR1 LGHNA and CDR2 YNFKEQ come from the germline V gene. V lost 2 bases and J 0 bases, leaving 14 bases between the germline ends. DNA for the CDR3: TGTGCCAGCAGCCAACAAGCCCGGGTCAGCTCCTACAATGAGCAGTTCTTC. This codes for CASSQQARVSSYNEQFF.

This clonotype was observed a handful of times. The chain combines TRBV4-1 with TRBJ2-7; 8 bases map to TRBD1. CDR1 is MGHRA, CDR2 YSYEKL, per germline. J gave up 5 bases and V 3 bases, and 9 bases lay outside the gene matches. There are 15 residues in the CDR3. As DNA, the CDR3 is TGCGCCAGCAGCCAGACGGACAGGGAATTAAACGAGCAGTACTTC. The encoded protein is CASSQTDRELNEQYF.

This clonotype was seen more than once but under ten times. The chain couples TRBV5-5 to TRBJ2-2; no reliable D call. The CDR3 spans 12 residues. Germline CDR1 reads SGHKS; CDR2 reads YYEKEE (reference sequence). V was cut by 4 bases and J by 8 bases, with 9 bases left in between. The CDR3 coding sequence is TGTGCCAGCAGCCTCTCAAAGGGGGAGCTGTTTTTT. Translation gives CASSLSKGELFF.

This clonotype showed up just a few times. The chain is built from TRBV5-1 and TRBJ2-7, with a possible D match to TRBD1 (5 bases). V gave up 1 base and J gave up 2 bases, with 10 bases separating them. The CDR3 sequence is 14 residues long. Germline V lookup: CDR1 SGHRS, CDR2 YFSETQ. The CDR3 region is CASSLPGSPYEQYF. In DNA, the CDR3 is TGCGCCAGCAGCTTGCCAGGGTCTCCCTACGAGCAGTACTTC.

At least ten counts were recorded for this clonotype. This chain uses TRBV16 with TRBJ1-1; 10 bases line up with TRBD1. This CDR3 has 15 amino acids. Germline V gene sequence: CDR1 KGHSY, CDR2 FQNENV. V was clipped by 4 bases and J by 6 bases; unmatched bases: 8. The CDR3 DNA is TGTGCCAGCAGCCCCTTGGGACAGGGGTGGGCTGAAGCTTTCTTT. As protein: CASSPLGQGWAEAFF.

This clonotype was found a few times. The chain has TRBV12-3 or TRBV12-4 and TRBJ2-1; D may be TRBD2 (6 bases). V shed 3 bases and J shed 4 bases, with 13 bases lying between them. CDR3 size: 15 residues. CDR3 residues: CASSFERDSYNEQFF. The CDR3 bases are TGTGCCAGCAGTTTTGAACGGGACTCATACAATGAGCAGTTCTTC.

V is TRBV29-1 and J is TRBJ2-1; 10 bases agree with TRBD1. CDR1 is SQVTM and CDR2 is ANQGSEA in the germline V gene. V was pared by 4 bases and J by 4 bases, with 1 base of the junction left unmatched. This CDR3 has 13 amino acids. CDR3 bases: TGCAGCGTTGTGGGACAGGGGTACAATGAGCAGTTCTTC. Protein sequence: CSVVGQGYNEQFF.